The clone carrying this TCR beta chain was seen only a few times. Its antigen remains unknown. This sample was taken from a study of response to subunit inactivated influenza vaccine. Study-level points and caveats: T cells newly recruited by each seasonal influenza vaccination are few, the authors suggested.

TCRdb processed the RT-PCR reads anew with MiXCR; each CDR3 protein has one entry. The repertoire holds roughly 570,000 distinct CDR3 sequences, with 10% to 15% as singletons. V was trimmed by 5 bases and J by 3 bases, leaving 18 bases between them. Germline V CDR1 and CDR2: SGHRS, YFSETQ. This CDR3 region has 15 residues. V usage is TRBV5-1 and J usage is TRBJ2-7, with unresolved D. The sample in question was PBMCs from blood, obtained about 6 weeks after vaccination. The TCR was taken from a middle-aged man who received an inactivated influenza vaccine. The CDR3 loop reads CASRSAPTDLYEQYF. The CDR3 DNA reads TGCGCCAGCAGGTCAGCGCCAACAGACCTCTACGAGCAGTACTTC.